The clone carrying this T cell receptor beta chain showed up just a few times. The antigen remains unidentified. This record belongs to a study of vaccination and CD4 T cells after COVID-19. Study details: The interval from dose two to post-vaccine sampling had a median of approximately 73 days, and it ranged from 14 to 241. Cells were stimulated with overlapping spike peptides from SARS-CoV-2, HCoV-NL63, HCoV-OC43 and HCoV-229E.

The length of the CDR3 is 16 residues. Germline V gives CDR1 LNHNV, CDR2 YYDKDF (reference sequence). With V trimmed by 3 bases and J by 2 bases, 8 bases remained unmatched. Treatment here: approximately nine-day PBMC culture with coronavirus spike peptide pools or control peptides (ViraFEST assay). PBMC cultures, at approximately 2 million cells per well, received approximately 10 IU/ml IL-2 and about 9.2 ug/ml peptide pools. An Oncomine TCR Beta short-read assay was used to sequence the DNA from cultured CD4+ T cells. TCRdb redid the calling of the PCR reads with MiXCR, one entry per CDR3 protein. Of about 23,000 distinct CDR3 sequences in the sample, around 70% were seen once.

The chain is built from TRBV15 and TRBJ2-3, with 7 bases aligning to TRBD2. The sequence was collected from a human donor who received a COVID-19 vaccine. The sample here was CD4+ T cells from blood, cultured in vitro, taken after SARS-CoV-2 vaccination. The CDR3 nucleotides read TGTGCCACCAGCAGGAGAAGGGACTATCACACAGATACGCAGTATTTT. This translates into CATSRRRDYHTDTQYF.